This T cell receptor (beta chain) originates from a study of CD8 T cells in Susac syndrome. CDR1 is PRHDT and CDR2 is FYEKMQ in the germline V gene (reference sequence). Trimming cost V 5 bases and J 9 bases, with 20 bases left between them. CDR3 length equals 15 residues. CD8+ and CD4+ T cells taken from blood had their TCR beta sequenced. RNA in amounts of roughly 0.5 to 1 ug was reverse transcribed with random hexamers. Multiplex immunoSEQ PCR targeted 54 Vbeta and 13 Jbeta TCR beta segments. One entry per CDR3 protein, called by TCRdb with MiXCR from the immunoSEQ multiplex PCR reads. Of 70,000 or so distinct CDR3 sequences detected, over 90% appear once; the ten largest clones hold around 0.25%.

V is TRBV13 and J is TRBJ2-1, with D perhaps TRBD1 (7 bases). The sequence derives from a human donor in good health. The source material was CD8+ T cells from PBMCs. The CDR3 protein is CASSTRQGGGSEQFF. CDR3 nucleotides: TGTGCCAGCAGCACCCGGCAGGGGGGTGGCTCTGAGCAGTTCTTC.